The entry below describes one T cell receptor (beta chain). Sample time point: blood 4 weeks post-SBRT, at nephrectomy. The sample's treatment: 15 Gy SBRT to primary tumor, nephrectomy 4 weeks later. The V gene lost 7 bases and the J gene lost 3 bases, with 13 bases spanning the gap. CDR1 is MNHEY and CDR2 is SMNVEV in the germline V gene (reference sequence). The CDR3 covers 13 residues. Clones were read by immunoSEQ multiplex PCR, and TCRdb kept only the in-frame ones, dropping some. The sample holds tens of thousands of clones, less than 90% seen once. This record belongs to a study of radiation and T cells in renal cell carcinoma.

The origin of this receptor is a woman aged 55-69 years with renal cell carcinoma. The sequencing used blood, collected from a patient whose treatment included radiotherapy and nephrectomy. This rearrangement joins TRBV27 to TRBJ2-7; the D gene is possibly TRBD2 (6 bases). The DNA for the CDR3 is TGTGCCAGCATGGGAGGACCGAGCTACGAGCAGTACTTC. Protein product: CASMGGPSYEQYF.